The entry below describes one T cell receptor (beta chain). The table came from immunoSEQ multiplex PCR; TCRdb's copy has only in-frame clones and leaves some out. The table records fewer than 200,000 clones, approximately 87% of them present only once. This record comes from a study of blood T cell repertoires in COVID-19. Background on the study: The origin of the acute and convalescent COVID-19 samples was the United States, Italy and Spain.

Cohort allocation depended upon clinical history that participants reported. CDR1 is SGHTA and CDR2 is FQGNSA in the germline V gene. Trimming left V 0 bases short and J 9 bases short, with 20 bases between. The CDR3 is 16 amino acids. The rearrangement joins TRBV7-2 to TRBJ1-1; a possible D gene is TRBD1 (6 bases). This TCR was sampled from a woman between 50 and 59 years old who had recovered from COVID-19. Input material: PBMCs or T cells enriched from blood (not recorded which). CDR3 bases: TGTGCCAGCAGCTTAGCGATACAGAGGACAGCCATTAAAGCTTTCTTT. It yields the protein CASSLAIQRTAIKAFF.